The text below deals with one T cell receptor (beta chain). This entry belongs to a study of blood T cell repertoires in COVID-19. The germline CDR1 and CDR2 sequences are MNHEY and SVGAGI. The CDR3 runs to 13 residues. The V end lost 6 bases, the J end lost 2 bases, and 10 bases lay between the germline ends. Clones were sequenced by immunoSEQ multiplex PCR, and TCRdb holds only the in-frame ones, with some missing. This table has approximately 50,000 clones, 85% appearing once. The sample taken for sequencing was peripheral blood. The V call is TRBV6-5, the J call TRBJ1-2, with D hard to call. The clonotype comes from a human donor in a cohort sampled during active COVID-19. The CDR3 bases are TGTGCCAGCAGCCTCCGGGGAAACTATGGCTACACCTTC. Residues: CASSLRGNYGYTF.